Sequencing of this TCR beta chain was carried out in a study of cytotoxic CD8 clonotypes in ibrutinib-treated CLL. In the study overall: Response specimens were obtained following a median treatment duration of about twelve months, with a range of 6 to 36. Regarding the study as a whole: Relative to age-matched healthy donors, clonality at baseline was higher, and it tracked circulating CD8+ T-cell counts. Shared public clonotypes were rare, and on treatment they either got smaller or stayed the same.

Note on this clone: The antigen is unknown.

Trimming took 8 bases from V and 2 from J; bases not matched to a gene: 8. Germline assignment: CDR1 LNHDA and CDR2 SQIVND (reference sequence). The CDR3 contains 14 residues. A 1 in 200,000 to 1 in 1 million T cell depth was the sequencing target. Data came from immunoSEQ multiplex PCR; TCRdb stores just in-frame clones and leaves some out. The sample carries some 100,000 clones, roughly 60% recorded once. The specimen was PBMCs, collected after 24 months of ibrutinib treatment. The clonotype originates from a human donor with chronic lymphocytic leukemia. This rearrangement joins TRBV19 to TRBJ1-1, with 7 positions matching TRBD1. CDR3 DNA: TGTGCCAGTGCTTCAGGGGGGGGTAACACTGAAGCTTTCTTT. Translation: CASASGGGNTEAFF. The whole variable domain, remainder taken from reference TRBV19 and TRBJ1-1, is DGGITQSPKYLFRKEGQNVTLSCEQNLNHDAMYWYRQDPGQGLRLIYYSQIVNDFQKGDIAEGYSVSREKKESFPLTVTSAQKNPTAFYLCASASGGGNTEAFFGQGTRLTVV.